This T cell receptor (beta chain) is from a study of shared clonotypes between healthy human individuals. The overall study: Each donor contributed plates that comprised three CD4 naive, three CD4 memory, two CD8 naive and one CD8 memory.

Remarks on this clone: A far larger clone is one base from this, pointing to a likely read error. Distinct nucleotide sequences in the sample also encode this CDR3.

Trimming shortened V by 0 bases and J by 12 bases, and 12 bases separated the two germline ends. This CDR3 contains 13 residues. Per the germline V gene, CDR1 is MNHEY and CDR2 is SMNVEV (reference sequence). It was at deep level that the assay was run. Assay: immunoSEQ multiplex PCR; the TCRdb copy retains only in-frame clones and omits some. The sample records approximately 340,000 clones, more than 60% being singletons. The donors, all of them Caucasian adults, lived in Nashville, Tennessee. The sequenced sample was memory CD4+ T cells sorted from blood. The subset was: CD45RA-negative fraction. The clonotype comes from a man younger than 40 in good health. The rearrangement links TRBV27 to TRBJ1-5; D ambiguous. The CDR3 loop reads CASSLSFGTNQHF. CDR3 sequence (DNA): TGTGCCAGCAGTTTATCCTTCGGAACTAACCAGCATTTT.